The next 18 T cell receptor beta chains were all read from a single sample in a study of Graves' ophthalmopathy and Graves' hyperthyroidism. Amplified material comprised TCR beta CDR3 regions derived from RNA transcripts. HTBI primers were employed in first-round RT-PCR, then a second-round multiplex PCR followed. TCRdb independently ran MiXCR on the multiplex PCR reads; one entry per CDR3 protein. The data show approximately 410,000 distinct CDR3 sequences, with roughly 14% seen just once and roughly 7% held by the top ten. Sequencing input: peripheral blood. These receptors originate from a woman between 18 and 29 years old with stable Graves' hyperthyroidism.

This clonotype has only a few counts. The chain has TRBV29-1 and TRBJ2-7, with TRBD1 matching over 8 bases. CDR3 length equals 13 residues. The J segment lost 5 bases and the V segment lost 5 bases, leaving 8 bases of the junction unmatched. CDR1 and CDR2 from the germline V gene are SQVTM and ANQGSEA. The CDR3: CSVFGQGDHEQYF. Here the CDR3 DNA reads TGCAGCGTTTTCGGACAGGGAGACCACGAGCAGTACTTC.

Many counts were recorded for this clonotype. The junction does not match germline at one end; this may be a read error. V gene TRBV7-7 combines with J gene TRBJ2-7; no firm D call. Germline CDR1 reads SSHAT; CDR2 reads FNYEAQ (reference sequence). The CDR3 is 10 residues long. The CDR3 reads CASSFHEQYF. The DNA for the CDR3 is TGTGCTAGCAGCTTCCACGAGCAGTACTTC.

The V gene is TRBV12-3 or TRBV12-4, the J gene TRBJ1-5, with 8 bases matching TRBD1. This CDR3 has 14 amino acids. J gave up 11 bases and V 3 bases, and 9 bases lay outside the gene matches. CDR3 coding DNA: TGTGCCAGCAGTTTCGGGCAGGGGGCCCCAACCCAGCATTTT. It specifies CASSFGQGAPTQHF.

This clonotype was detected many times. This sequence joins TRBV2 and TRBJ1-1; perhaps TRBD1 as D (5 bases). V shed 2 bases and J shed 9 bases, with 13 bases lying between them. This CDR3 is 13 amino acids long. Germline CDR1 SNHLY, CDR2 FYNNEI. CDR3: CASSEREGRKAFF. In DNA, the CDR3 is TGTGCCAGCAGTGAAAGGGAGGGACGGAAAGCTTTCTTT.

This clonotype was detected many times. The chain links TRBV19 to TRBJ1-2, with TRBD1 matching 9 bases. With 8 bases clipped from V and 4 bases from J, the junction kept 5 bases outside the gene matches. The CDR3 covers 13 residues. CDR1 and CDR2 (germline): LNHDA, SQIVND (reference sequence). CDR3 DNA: TGTGCCAGTCAAACAGGGGGCGTCTATGGCTACACCTTC. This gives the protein CASQTGGVYGYTF.

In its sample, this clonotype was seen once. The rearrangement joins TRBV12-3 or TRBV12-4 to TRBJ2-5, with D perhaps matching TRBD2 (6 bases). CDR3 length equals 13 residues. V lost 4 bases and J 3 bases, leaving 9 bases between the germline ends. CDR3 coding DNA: TGTGCCAGCAGTTCCCCGGGGGAAGAGACCCAGTACTTC. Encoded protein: CASSSPGEETQYF.

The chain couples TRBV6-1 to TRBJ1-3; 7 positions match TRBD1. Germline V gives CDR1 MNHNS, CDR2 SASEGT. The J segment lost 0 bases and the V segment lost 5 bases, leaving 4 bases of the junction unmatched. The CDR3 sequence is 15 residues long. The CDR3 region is CASSRQGRSGNTIYF. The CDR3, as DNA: TGTGCCAGCAGTCGACAGGGTCGCTCTGGAAACACCATATATTTT.

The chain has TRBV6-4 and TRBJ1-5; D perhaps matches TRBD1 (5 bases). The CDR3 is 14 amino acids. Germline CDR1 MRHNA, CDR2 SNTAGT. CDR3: CKGRRVGISQPQHF. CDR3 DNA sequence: TGTAAGGGGCGGAGAGTGGGTATAAGCCAGCCCCAGCATTTT.

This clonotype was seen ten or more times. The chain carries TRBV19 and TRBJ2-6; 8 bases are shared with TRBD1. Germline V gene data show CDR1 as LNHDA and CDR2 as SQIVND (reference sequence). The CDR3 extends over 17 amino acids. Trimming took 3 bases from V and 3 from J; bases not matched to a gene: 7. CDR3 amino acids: CASSIRVQGVGANVLTF. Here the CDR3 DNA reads TGTGCCAGTAGTATTAGAGTACAGGGGGTTGGGGCCAACGTCCTGACTTTC.

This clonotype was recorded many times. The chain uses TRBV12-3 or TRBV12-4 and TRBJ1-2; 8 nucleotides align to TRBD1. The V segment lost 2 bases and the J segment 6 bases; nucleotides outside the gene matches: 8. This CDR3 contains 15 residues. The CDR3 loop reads CASSLKRTGYHGYTF. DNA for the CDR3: TGTGCCAGCAGTTTAAAGAGGACAGGGTATCATGGCTACACCTTC.

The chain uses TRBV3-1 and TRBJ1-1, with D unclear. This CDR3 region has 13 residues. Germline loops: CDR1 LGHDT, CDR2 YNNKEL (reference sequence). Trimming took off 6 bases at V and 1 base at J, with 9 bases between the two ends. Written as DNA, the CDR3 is TGTGCCAGCAGAACCACTGCGAACACTGAAGCTTTCTTT. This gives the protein CASRTTANTEAFF.

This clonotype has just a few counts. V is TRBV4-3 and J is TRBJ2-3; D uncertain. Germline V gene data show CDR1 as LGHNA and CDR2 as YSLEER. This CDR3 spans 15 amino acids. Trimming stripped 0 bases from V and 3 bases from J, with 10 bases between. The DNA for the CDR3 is TGCGCCAGCAGCCAAGAAAGGGTGCGGACAGATACGCAGTATTTT. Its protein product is CASSQERVRTDTQYF.

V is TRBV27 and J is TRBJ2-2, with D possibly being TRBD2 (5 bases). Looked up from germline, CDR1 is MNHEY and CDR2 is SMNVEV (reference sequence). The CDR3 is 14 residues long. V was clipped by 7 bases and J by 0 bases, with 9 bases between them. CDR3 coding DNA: TGTGCCAGCATCGGGCGGGCGAACACCGGGGAGCTGTTTTTT. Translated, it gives CASIGRANTGELFF.

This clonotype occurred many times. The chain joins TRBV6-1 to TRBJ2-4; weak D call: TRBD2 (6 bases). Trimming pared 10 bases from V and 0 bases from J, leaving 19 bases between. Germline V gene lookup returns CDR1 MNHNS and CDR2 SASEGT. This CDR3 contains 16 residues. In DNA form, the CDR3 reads TGTGCCACGCGAGCCCGGGACTCTCTAGCCAAAAACATTCAGTACTTC. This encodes CATRARDSLAKNIQYF.

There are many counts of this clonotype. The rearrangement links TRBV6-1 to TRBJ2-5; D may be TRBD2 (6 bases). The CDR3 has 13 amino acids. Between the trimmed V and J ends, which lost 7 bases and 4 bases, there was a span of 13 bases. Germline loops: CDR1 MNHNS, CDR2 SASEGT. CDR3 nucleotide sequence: TGTGCCAGCAACGGGGGAGCGTTAGAGACCCAGTACTTC. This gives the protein CASNGGALETQYF.

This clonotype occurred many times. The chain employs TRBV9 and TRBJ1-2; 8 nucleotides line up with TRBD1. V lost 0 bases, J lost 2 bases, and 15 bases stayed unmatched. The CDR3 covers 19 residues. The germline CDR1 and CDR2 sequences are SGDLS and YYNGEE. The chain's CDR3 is CASSVDQRNTGGRNYGYTF. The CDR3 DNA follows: TGTGCCAGCAGCGTAGACCAGCGCAATACAGGGGGTAGAAACTATGGCTACACCTTC.

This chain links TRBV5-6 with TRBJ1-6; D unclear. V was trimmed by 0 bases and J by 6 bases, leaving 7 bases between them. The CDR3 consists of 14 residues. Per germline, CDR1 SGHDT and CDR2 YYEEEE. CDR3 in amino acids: CASSLAGSNSPLHF. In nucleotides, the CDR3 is TGTGCCAGCAGCTTGGCGGGCTCTAATTCACCCCTCCACTTT.

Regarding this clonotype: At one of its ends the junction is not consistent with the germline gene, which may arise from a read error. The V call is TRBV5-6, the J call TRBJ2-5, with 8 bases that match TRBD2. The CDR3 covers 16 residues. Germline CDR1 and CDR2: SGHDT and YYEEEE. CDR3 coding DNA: TGTGCCAGCAGCTCCACCCCCGGGACTAGACCGGAGACCCAGCACTTC. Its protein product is CASSSTPGTRPETQHF.